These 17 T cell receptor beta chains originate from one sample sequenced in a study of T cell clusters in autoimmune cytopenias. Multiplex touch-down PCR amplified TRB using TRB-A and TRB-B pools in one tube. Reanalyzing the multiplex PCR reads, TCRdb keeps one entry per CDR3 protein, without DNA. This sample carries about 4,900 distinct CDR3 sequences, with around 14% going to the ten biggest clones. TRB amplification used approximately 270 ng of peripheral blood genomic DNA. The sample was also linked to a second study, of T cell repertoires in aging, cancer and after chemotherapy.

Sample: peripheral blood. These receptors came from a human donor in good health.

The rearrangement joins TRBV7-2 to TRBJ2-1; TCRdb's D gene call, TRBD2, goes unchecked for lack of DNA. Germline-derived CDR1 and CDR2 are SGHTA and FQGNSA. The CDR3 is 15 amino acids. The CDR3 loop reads CASSLDVVGGNEQFF.

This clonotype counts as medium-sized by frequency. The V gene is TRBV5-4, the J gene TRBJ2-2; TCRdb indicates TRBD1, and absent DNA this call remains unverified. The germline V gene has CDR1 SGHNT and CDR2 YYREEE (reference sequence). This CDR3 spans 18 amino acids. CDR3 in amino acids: CASRRTIIQGAITGELFF.

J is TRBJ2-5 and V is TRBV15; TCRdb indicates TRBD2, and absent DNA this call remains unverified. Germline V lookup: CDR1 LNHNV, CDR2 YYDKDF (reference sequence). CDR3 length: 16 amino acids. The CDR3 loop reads CATSGLIGLFQETQYF.

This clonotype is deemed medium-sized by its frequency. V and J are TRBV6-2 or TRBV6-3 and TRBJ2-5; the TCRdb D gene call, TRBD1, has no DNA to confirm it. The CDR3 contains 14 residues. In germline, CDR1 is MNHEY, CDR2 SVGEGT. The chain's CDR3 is CASSSETRGETQYF.

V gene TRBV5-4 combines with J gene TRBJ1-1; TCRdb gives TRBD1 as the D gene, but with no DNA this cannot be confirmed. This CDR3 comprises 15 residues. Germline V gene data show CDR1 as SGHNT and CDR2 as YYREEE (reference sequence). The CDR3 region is CASSLGGEGGTEAFF.

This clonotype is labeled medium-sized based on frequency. The CDR3 region is CASSLGSSGANVLTF. The chain combines TRBV5-6 with TRBJ2-6. The CDR3 consists of 15 residues. Germline V gene sequence: CDR1 SGHDT, CDR2 YYEEEE.

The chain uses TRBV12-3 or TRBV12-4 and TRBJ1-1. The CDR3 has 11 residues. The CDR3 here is CASKMNTEAFF.

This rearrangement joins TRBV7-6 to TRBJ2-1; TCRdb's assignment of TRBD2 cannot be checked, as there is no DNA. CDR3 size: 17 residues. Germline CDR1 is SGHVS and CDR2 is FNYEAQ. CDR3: CASTERLAGTTYNEQFF.

CDR3 protein: CASSLTGLVTEAFF. The chain uses TRBV5-6 and TRBJ1-1; TCRdb's D call of TRBD1 is untestable without DNA. This CDR3 contains 14 residues. The germline V gene has CDR1 SGHDT and CDR2 YYEEEE. Full variable domain (missing parts from reference TRBV5-6 and TRBJ1-1): DAGVTQSPTHLIKTRGQQVTLRCSPKSGHDTVSWYQQALGQGPQFIFQYYEEEERQRGNFPDRFSGHQFPNYSSELNVNALLLGDSALYLCASSLTGLVTEAFFGQGTRLTVV.

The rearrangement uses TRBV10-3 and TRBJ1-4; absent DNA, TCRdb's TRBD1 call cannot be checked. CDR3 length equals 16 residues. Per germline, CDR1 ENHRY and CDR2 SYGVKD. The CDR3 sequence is CAISEADRGQDEKLFF.

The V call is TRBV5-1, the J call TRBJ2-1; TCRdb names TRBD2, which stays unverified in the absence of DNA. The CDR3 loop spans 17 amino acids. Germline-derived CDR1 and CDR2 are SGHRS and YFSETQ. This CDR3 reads CASSLLSGASGRQEQFF.

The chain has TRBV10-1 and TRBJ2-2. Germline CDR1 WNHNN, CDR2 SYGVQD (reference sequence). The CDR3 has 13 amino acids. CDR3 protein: CASREEYTGELFF.

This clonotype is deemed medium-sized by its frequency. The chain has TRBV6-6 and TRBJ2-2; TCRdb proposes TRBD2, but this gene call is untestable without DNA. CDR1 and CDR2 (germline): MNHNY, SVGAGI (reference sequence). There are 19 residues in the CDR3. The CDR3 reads CASSYSKGTSGSRAGELFF.

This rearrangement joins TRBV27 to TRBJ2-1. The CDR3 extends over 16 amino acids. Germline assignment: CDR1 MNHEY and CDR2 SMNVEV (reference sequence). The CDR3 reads CASSLSSGDYYNEQFF.

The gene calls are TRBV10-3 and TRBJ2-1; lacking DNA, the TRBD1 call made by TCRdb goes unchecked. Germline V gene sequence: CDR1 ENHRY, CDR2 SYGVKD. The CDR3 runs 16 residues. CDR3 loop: CAISEPGQGASGEQFF.

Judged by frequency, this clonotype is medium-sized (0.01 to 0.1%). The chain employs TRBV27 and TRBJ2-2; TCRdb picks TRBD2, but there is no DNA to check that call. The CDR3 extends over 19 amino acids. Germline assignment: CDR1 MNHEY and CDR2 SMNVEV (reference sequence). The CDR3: CASSSLGLAGGPVTGELFF.

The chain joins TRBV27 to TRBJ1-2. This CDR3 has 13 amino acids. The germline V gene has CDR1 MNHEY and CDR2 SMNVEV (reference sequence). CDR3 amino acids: CASSFWSEYGYTF.